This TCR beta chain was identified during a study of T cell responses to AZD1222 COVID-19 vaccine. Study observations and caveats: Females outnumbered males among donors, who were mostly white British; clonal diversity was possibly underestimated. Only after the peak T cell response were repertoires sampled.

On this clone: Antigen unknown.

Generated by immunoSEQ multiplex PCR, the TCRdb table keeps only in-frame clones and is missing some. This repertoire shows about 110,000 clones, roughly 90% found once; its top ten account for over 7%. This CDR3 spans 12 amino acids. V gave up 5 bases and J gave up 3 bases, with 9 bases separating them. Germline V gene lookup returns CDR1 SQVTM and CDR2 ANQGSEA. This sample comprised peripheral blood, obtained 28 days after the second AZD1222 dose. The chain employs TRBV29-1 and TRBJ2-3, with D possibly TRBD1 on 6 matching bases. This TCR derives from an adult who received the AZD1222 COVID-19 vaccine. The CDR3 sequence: CSVRTATDTQYF. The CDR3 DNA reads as TGCAGCGTTAGGACAGCTACAGATACGCAGTATTTT.